The T cell receptor (beta chain) described here comes from a study of blood T cell repertoires in COVID-19. Across the whole study: Samples came from the United States, Italy and Spain, spanning acute and convalescent COVID-19. T cells, B-cell-depleted T cells, or PBMCs provided the cDNA or gDNA that served as material.

Original processing notes: Nucleated cell number was recorded as an estimate derived from reference gene primer amplification. Sequencing used immunoSEQ multiplex PCR; TCRdb keeps in-frame clones, though not all of them. The DNA was the basis for D and trimming; V, J and clone size are from that table. This sample yields about 100,000 clones, of which roughly four fifths are seen a single time; about 10% belongs to the top ten. Germline V gives CDR1 SGHTA, CDR2 FQGNSA. The CDR3 loop spans 13 amino acids. Deletions cut 2 bases from V and 6 bases from J, with 8 bases between. This clonotype originated in a man in his forties or fifties with active or convalescent COVID-19. The V gene is TRBV7-2, the J gene TRBJ2-1; D gene ambiguous. Sequencing was carried out using peripheral blood. The chain's CDR3 is CASSLTEFNEQFF. Here the CDR3 DNA reads TGTGCCAGCAGCTTAACAGAGTTCAATGAGCAGTTCTTC.